This is a list of T cell receptor beta chains from one sample in a study of shared clonotypes between healthy human individuals. Clones were sequenced by immunoSEQ multiplex PCR, and TCRdb holds only the in-frame ones, with some missing. The sample shows about 1.5 million clones, nearly 99% of them seen only once. Sequencing input: naive CD4+ T cells sorted from blood. All receptors derive from a man aged 30 to 39 in good health. Each CDR3 is given with its conserved first and last residue. A D gene is named only where the DNA matches it firmly.

V gene,CDR3 length,D gene,J gene,CDR3 DNA,CDR3 protein
TRBV15,17,.,TRBJ1-2,TGTGCCACCAGCAGAGAACGACACGGAAGTACATGGCGTGGCTACACCTTC,CATSRERHGSTWRGYTF
TRBV7-9,13,.,TRBJ2-7,TGTGCCAGCAGCGGCAGGGACCCCTACGAGCAGTACTTC,CASSGRDPYEQYF
TRBV7-2,12,TRBD1,TRBJ2-1,TGTGCCAGCAGCCGGACAGGGAATGAGCAGTTCTTC,CASSRTGNEQFF
TRBV5-1,17,.,TRBJ2-7,TGCGCCAGCAGCTTGGTTGGTCTCAGGGAAGGCAACTACGAGCAGTACTTC,CASSLVGLREGNYEQYF
TRBV6-5,15,.,TRBJ2-3,TGTGCCAGCAGTTCCCCCCCCCGGGGCACAGATACGCAGTATTTT,CASSSPPRGTDTQYF
TRBV18,15,TRBD2,TRBJ2-5,TGTGCCAGCTCACCACGAGGTAGCGGGAAAGAGACCCAGTACTTC,CASSPRGSGKETQYF
TRBV5-1,15,TRBD1,TRBJ2-7,TGCGCCAGCAGCTTGGAGGCAGGGGGCTCCTACGAGCAGTACTTC,CASSLEAGGSYEQYF
TRBV5-6,17,TRBD2,TRBJ2-5,TGTGCCAGCAGCACCGGGACTAGCGGGAGGGCCTGGGAGACCCAGTACTTC,CASSTGTSGRAWETQYF
TRBV19,17,.,TRBJ2-7,TGTGCCAGTAGTCAAGGGGAGGCCTTCCATATTCGTCCAGAGCAGTACTTC,CASSQGEAFHIRPEQYF
TRBV6-5,14,.,TRBJ2-2,TGTGCCAGCAGTTACGGCACGTCGACCGGGGAGCTGTTTTTT,CASSYGTSTGELFF
TRBV28,14,TRBD1,TRBJ1-5,TGTGCCAGCAGATGGCAGGGGGTGCGAGGGCCCCAGCATTTT,CASRWQGVRGPQHF
TRBV6-5,14,.,TRBJ2-6,TGTGCCAGCGCAGTAGCAGCTGGGGCCAACGTCCTGACTTTC,CASAVAAGANVLTF
TRBV2,13,.,TRBJ2-2,TGTGCCAGCAGTGACGACCTCACCGGGGAGCTGTTTTTT,CASSDDLTGELFF